Sequencing of this T cell receptor beta chain was carried out in a study of cytomegalovirus exposure and HLA in healthy donors. CDR1 and CDR2 (germline): MNHEY, SVGAGI. J was trimmed by 5 bases and V by 2 bases; bases with no gene match: 7. The CDR3 extends over 15 amino acids. Libraries were prepared by immunoSEQ multiplex PCR; TCRdb keeps only in-frame clonotypes and omits some of them. The sample has approximately 99,000 clones; approximately 85% are singletons. A word on this clone: Its target is not known.

Regarding the study as a whole: Subsequent analysis of the 120 or so validation repertoires found a tendency for first-cohort TCR clusters to co-occur.

V gene TRBV6-5 combines with J gene TRBJ2-5, with 8 nucleotides matching TRBD2. Input material: PBMCs. The receptor was derived from a woman aged 18-29 years in good health and CMV-seronegative. The CDR3 here is CASSYGTSVSETQYF. CDR3 nucleotide sequence: TGTGCCAGCAGTTACGGGACTAGTGTGTCGGAGACCCAGTACTTC.